This T cell receptor (beta chain) was found in a study of blood T cell repertoires in COVID-19 (TCRdb year 2020). Study-level background: Samples covering the acute and convalescent phases of COVID-19 were provided by collaborators in the United States, Italy and Spain. A de-identified subject ID, COVID-19 status, age in years and sex were almost always included in the sample metadata. Samples were obtained from the ongoing ImmuneRACE study (first 160 participants) and from 1,254 subjects provided by 6 global collaborators. Where available, HLA class I and class II types were taken from metadata supplied by the sample provider and were not determined by assay-based typing. Deeply sampled blood TCRbeta repertoires from subjects exposed to, actively infected with, or recovered from COVID-19 were included in the dataset. The repertoires were released in a freely available public database meant as a resource for research on the immune response to SARS-CoV-2. The material from the prospective study consisted of cDNA or gDNA derived from T cells, B-cell-depleted T cells, or PBMCs.

Each collaborating institution followed its own protocols to collect whole blood in K2EDTA tubes. For TCRbeta analysis, collaborators shipped samples as frozen whole blood, isolated PBMCs, or DNA extracted from either of those sample types. TCRbeta CDR3 regions were amplified from genomic DNA by means of the immunoSEQ Assay, a bias-controlled multiplex PCR. As for the authors' bioinformatics: The number of nucleated cells in each sample was estimated from the amplification of reference gene primers within the assay. To quantify the absolute abundance of each unique TCRbeta CDR3 rearrangement, sequence reads were collapsed and filtered. For each sample, productive Simpson clonality was calculated as the square root of Simpson's diversity index across productive rearrangements. As stored in TCRdb, this immuneACCESS dataset retains in-frame rearrangements with V and J assigned. A fraction of the clones does not appear; measured against another copy, unresolved V genes explain less than half of the discrepancy, and the remainder lacks a known reason. Clone size and the V and J calls come from that table; the DNA yielded D and trimming. For this sample the table gives under 200,000 clones, of which 80% to 85% were detected only once. In total, the top ten clones hold approximately 2.4% of the sample.

General study outcomes and caveats: Clinical and demographic metadata were provided uncurated, with the amount varying by source and participant.

The CDR1 and CDR2 encoded by the germline V gene are SGHRS and YFSETQ. The CDR3 covers 15 residues, taking in both the cysteine and the phenylalanine. The only DNA kept is the CDR3, 45 bases in frame from the first base. Germline trimming: 0 bases from V, 1 base from J; junction bases outside gene matches: 2. This clone was seen just once. The specificity of this receptor is unknown. No base quality information exists; no much larger clone differs at one position. The sample consisted of peripheral blood. The chain is encoded by TRBV5-1 joined to TRBJ2-5, and 8 junctional nucleotides match TRBD1. The origin of this receptor is a human donor with acute or convalescent COVID-19. The donor label of this sample is uncertain. The sequenced DNA: TGCGCCAGCAGCTTGGCCCAGGGGGCCCAAGAGACCCAGTACTTC. Translated, it reads CASSLAQGAQETQYF.